This T cell receptor beta chain was documented in a study of T cell responses to AZD1222 COVID-19 vaccine. Study-wide points: In a largely white British group with more females than males, clonal diversity was possibly underestimated. Only a handful of individuals given AZD1222 were seropositive at baseline.

The data were produced by immunoSEQ multiplex PCR, yet TCRdb's version contains in-frame clones alone and is incomplete. This sample has 150,000 to 200,000 clones; around 90% occur once, and the top ten carry approximately 0.98%. Regarding this clone: Its antigen is not known.

V trimming: 3 bases; J trimming: 0 bases; junction bases outside the gene matches: 5. Germline V gives CDR1 MNHEY, CDR2 SMNVEV (reference sequence). The CDR3 consists of 17 residues. J is TRBJ2-6 and V is TRBV27, with TRBD1 matching 7 bases. The clonotype originates from an adult who received the AZD1222 COVID-19 vaccine. The sequences come from peripheral blood, collected 28 days after the second AZD1222 dose. CDR3: CASSFTGVASGANVLTF. CDR3 in DNA: TGTGCCAGCAGTTTCACAGGGGTCGCCTCTGGGGCCAACGTCCTGACTTTC.